The 18 T cell receptor beta chains below all came from one sample that was sequenced in a study of blood T cell repertoires in COVID-19. Repertoires were generated with immunoSEQ multiplex PCR, while TCRdb's copy carries only in-frame clones and drops some. The table includes about 120,000 clones, around 90% detected once. Sequencing used peripheral blood. The receptors were sampled from a woman between 50 and 59 years old with acute or convalescent COVID-19.

The rearrangement joins TRBV24-1 to TRBJ1-2; TRBD1 might be the D (5 bases). Deletions cut 1 base from V and 8 bases from J, with 10 bases between. The CDR3 has 13 amino acids. Germline lookup yields CDR1 KGHDR and CDR2 SFDVKD. CDR3 residues: CATSDFGGLGYTF. The CDR3 region has the DNA TGTGCCACCAGTGATTTCGGGGGACTCGGCTACACCTTC.

The gene calls are TRBV7-9 and TRBJ1-3; no definite D call. V was pared by 3 bases and J by 1 base, with 7 bases between. From germline, CDR1 is SEHNR and CDR2 FQNEAQ (reference sequence). This CDR3 spans 14 amino acids. CDR3 sequence (DNA): TGTGCCAGCAGCTTCCGGTGGTCTGGAAACACCATATATTTT. Translation gives CASSFRWSGNTIYF.

The CDR3 reads CATSDLNGGEQYF. The DNA for the CDR3 is TGTGCCACCAGTGATCTAAACGGGGGCGAGCAGTACTTC. V usage is TRBV24-1 and J usage is TRBJ2-7; maybe TRBD2 (6 bases). CDR1 is KGHDR and CDR2 is SFDVKD in the germline V gene. The CDR3 spans 13 residues. Trimming shortened V by 3 bases and J by 6 bases, and 11 bases separated the two germline ends.

The genes are TRBV25-1 and TRBJ1-1; no firm D call. The CDR3 is made up of 14 amino acids. Trimming shortened V by 4 bases and J by 8 bases, and 17 bases separated the two germline ends. The germline V gene encodes CDR1 MGHDK and CDR2 SYGVNS. The CDR3 DNA is TGTGCCAGCAGTGCCCTTGGAGGGTTCGGAGAAGCTTTCTTT. It translates to CASSALGGFGEAFF.

This chain's CDR3 is CSVVADRTPYEQYF. The CDR3 DNA reads TGCAGCGTTGTAGCGGACAGGACCCCCTACGAGCAGTACTTC. This chain joins TRBV29-1 and TRBJ2-7, with D perhaps matching TRBD1 (7 bases). V shed 4 bases and J shed 2 bases, with 15 bases lying between them. The germline V gene encodes CDR1 SQVTM and CDR2 ANQGSEA. CDR3 length: 14 amino acids.

CDR3 nucleotides: TGTGCCAGCATCCTACTAGGGGGCGAAGCTTTCTTT. It encodes CASILLGGEAFF. This chain joins TRBV7-2 and TRBJ1-1; 7 positions agree with TRBD1. This CDR3 contains 12 residues. V lost 7 bases, J lost 8 bases, and 7 bases stayed unmatched. Germline V lookup: CDR1 SGHTA, CDR2 FQGNSA.

This chain links TRBV4-1 with TRBJ2-5; 8 positions agree with TRBD1. This CDR3 has 15 residues. Unmatched junction bases numbered 6, after V lost 3 bases and J lost 3 bases. Germline CDR1 and CDR2: MGHRA and YSYEKL. The CDR3 region has the DNA TGCGCCAGCAGCCACCTACCGACAGGGGAAGAGACCCAGTACTTC. This gives the protein CASSHLPTGEETQYF.

Written as DNA, the CDR3 is TGTGCCAGTACCCCTCAAGGACTAACAGGGGTTGGGATCTATGGCTACACCTTC. It codes for CASTPQGLTGVGIYGYTF. This chain joins TRBV19 and TRBJ1-2; 7 bases match TRBD1. This CDR3 contains 18 residues. Germline CDR1 reads LNHDA; CDR2 reads SQIVND (reference sequence). The ends lost 7 bases at V and 4 bases at J; junction bases unmatched: 21.

The V call is TRBV30, the J call TRBJ1-5; a weak D match, TRBD1 (5 bases). This CDR3 has 16 amino acids. V lost 0 bases and J lost 0, with 12 bases in between. Looked up from germline, CDR1 is GTSNPN and CDR2 is SVGIG (reference sequence). The CDR3: CAWSVPGIDSNQPQHF. DNA for the CDR3: TGTGCCTGGAGTGTACCAGGGATTGATAGCAATCAGCCCCAGCATTTT.

The CDR3 loop reads CASSETGDTEAFF. CDR3 in DNA: TGTGCCAGCAGTGAAACAGGGGACACTGAAGCTTTCTTT. The chain combines TRBV2 with TRBJ1-1; 7 bases match TRBD1. Trimming took 2 bases from V and 3 from J; bases not matched to a gene: 0. Germline V gene data show CDR1 as SNHLY and CDR2 as FYNNEI. The CDR3 has 13 residues.

This clone appeared once. J is TRBJ2-6 and V is TRBV7-5; TRBD1 is the table's D call and was not checked against the DNA. TRBV7-5 is given as a pseudogene. This CDR3 is built from 17 residues. The CDR3 DNA reads as TGTGTCAGAAGCCCCCCCGGTGGGGCTACGGGGGCCAACGTCCTGACTTTC. Its translation: CVRSPPGGATGANVLTF.

The chain uses TRBV6-1 and TRBJ2-7, with D possibly being TRBD1 (6 bases). V was cut by 2 bases and J by 13 bases, with 24 bases left in between. The CDR3 is made up of 15 amino acids. Looked up from germline, CDR1 is MNHNS and CDR2 is SASEGT. CDR3 sequence reads: CASSEILLGDTNHYF. CDR3 coding DNA: TGTGCCAGCAGTGAAATTCTTCTGGGGGACACCAACCACTACTTC.

The chain links TRBV6-1 to TRBJ1-1; D gene uncertain. CDR3 length: 13 residues. From germline, CDR1 is MNHNS and CDR2 SASEGT. Trimming removed 7 bases from V and 0 bases from J, with 9 bases in between. The CDR3 here is CASTPRLNTEAFF. In DNA, the CDR3 is TGTGCCAGCACCCCACGGTTGAACACTGAAGCTTTCTTT.

This clone was recorded once. The chain carries TRBV2 and TRBJ1-6; D is uncertain. CDR3 length: 12 amino acids. Looked up from germline, CDR1 is SNHLY and CDR2 is FYNNEI. Between the trimmed V and J ends, which lost 4 bases and 6 bases, there was a span of 4 bases. CDR3: CASSVRNSPLHF. CDR3 nucleotides: TGTGCCAGCAGTGTGCGTAATTCACCCCTCCACTTT.

J is TRBJ2-5 and V is TRBV18; D is possibly TRBD2 (5 bases). The germline V gene has CDR1 KGHSH and CDR2 LQKENI. V lost 11 bases, J lost 3 bases, and 16 bases lay in between. The CDR3 is 13 amino acids. The CDR3 reads CAGRVSAEETQYF. The CDR3 DNA reads TGTGCCGGTCGGGTTAGCGCGGAAGAGACCCAGTACTTC. The complete variable domain, with remaining parts taken from reference TRBV18 and TRBJ2-5, reads NAGVMQNPRHLVRRRGQEARLRCSPMKGHSHVYWYRQLPEEGLKFMVYLQKENIIDESGMPKERFSAEFPKEGPSILRIQQVVRGDSAAYFCAGRVSAEETQYFGPGTRLLVL.

The J gene is TRBJ1-1, the V gene TRBV19; D uncertain. Germline CDR1 is LNHDA and CDR2 is SQIVND (reference sequence). Between the trimmed V and J ends, which lost 6 bases and 7 bases, there was a span of 18 bases. This CDR3 contains 14 residues. The CDR3 region is CASSPFYSSIEAFF. CDR3 coding DNA: TGTGCCAGTAGCCCCTTTTACAGCAGTATTGAAGCTTTCTTT.

The chain links TRBV7-8 to TRBJ1-5; possibly TRBD1 for D (6 bases). The germline CDR1 and CDR2 sequences are SGHVS and FQNEAQ. The CDR3 runs to 17 residues. Deletions cut 1 base from V and 6 bases from J, with 19 bases between. The DNA for the CDR3 is TGTGCCAGCAGCTTAGTATGGGGGTCAGGGGTTGTTCAGCCCCAGCATTTT. It translates to CASSLVWGSGVVQPQHF. The full variable domain, rest sourced from reference TRBV7-8 and TRBJ1-5, is GAGVSQSPRYKVAKRGQDVALRCDPISGHVSLFWYQQALGQGPEFLTYFQNEAQLDKSGLPSDRFFAERPEGSVSTLKIQRTQQEDSAVYLCASSLVWGSGVVQPQHFGDGTRLSIL.

This clone was recorded once. The genes are TRBV4-2 and TRBJ1-4, with D unclear. Germline lookup yields CDR1 LGHNA and CDR2 YNFKEQ. V was cut by 1 base and J by 3 bases, with 15 bases left in between. The CDR3 covers 17 residues. The CDR3 region has the DNA TGTGCCAGCAGCCAAGTGCGAATGGGGAGTGCTAATGAAAAACTGTTTTTT. Residues: CASSQVRMGSANEKLFF.